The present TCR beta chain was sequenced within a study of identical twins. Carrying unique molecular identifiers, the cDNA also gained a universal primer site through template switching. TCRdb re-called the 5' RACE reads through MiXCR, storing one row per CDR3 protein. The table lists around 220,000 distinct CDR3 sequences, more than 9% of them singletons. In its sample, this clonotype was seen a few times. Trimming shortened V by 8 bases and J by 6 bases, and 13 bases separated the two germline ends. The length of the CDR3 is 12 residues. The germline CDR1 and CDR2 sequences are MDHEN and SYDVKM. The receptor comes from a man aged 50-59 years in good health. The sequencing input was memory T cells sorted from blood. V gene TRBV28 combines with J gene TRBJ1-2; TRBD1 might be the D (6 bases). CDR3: CASLGAGDGYTF. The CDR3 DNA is TGTGCCAGCCTCGGGGCAGGGGATGGCTACACCTTC.